A selection of T cell receptor beta chains follows, all from one sample in a study of blood T cell repertoires in COVID-19. The protocol was immunoSEQ multiplex PCR, while the TCRdb copy is restricted to in-frame clones and leaves out a portion. The table has over 600,000 clones, about 90% seen once. The sequenced material came from peripheral blood. The receptor source for this set is a woman between 18 and 30 years old with acute or convalescent COVID-19. CDR3s include the opening cysteine and the closing phenylalanine or tryptophan. D genes are given only for firm matches. Size is omitted from some rows. Given values are once, few, many or a class for expanded clones.

abundance: -; j_gene: TRBJ1-2; v_gene: TRBV6-5; d_gene: -; CDR3aa: CASSYDSQTTHYGYTF; CDR3nt: TGTGCCAGCAGTTACGACAGCCAAACTACTCACTATGGCTACACCTTC
abundance: -; j_gene: TRBJ1-1; v_gene: TRBV3-1/TRBV3-2; d_gene: TRBD1; CDR3aa: CASSPTGTGGWDTEAFF; CDR3nt: TGTGCCAGCAGCCCCACCGGGACAGGGGGCTGGGACACTGAAGCTTTCTTT
abundance: -; j_gene: TRBJ2-5; v_gene: TRBV5-1; d_gene: TRBD2; CDR3aa: CASSFTSGGEETQYF; CDR3nt: TGCGCCAGCAGCTTCACCAGCGGGGGGGAAGAGACCCAGTACTTC
abundance: -; j_gene: TRBJ1-5; v_gene: TRBV12-3/TRBV12-4; d_gene: -; CDR3aa: CASSLARGEPQHF; CDR3nt: TGTGCCAGCAGTTTAGCCAGGGGCGAGCCCCAGCATTTT
abundance: -; j_gene: TRBJ2-5; v_gene: TRBV5-7; d_gene: -; CDR3aa: CASSLPTGKIQETQYF; CDR3nt: TGTGCCAGCAGCCTCCCGACAGGAAAGATTCAAGAGACCCAGTACTTC
abundance: -; j_gene: TRBJ1-4; v_gene: TRBV4-1; d_gene: TRBD1; CDR3aa: CASSHLPGQGAGGDEKLFF; CDR3nt: TGCGCCAGCAGCCACCTGCCGGGACAGGGGGCAGGAGGGGATGAAAAACTGTTTTTT
abundance: -; j_gene: TRBJ1-4; v_gene: TRBV12-1; d_gene: -; CDR3aa: CASSFTLDRGVYRGNEKLFF; CDR3nt: TGTGCCAGCAGCTTTACGTTGGACAGGGGAGTGTATCGGGGTAATGAAAAACTGTTTTTT
abundance: -; j_gene: TRBJ1-2; v_gene: TRBV18; d_gene: -; CDR3aa: CASSPRPGDYGYTF; CDR3nt: TGTGCCAGCTCACCCCGGCCCGGGGACTATGGCTACACCTTC
abundance: -; j_gene: TRBJ1-2; v_gene: TRBV30; d_gene: -; CDR3aa: CAWSSDYGYTF; CDR3nt: TGTGCCTGGAGTTCAGACTATGGCTACACCTTC
abundance: once; j_gene: TRBJ1-2; v_gene: TRBV5-5; d_gene: TRBD1; CDR3aa: CASSLGPTTGGDGYTF; CDR3nt: TGTGCCAGCAGCTTGGGGCCAACTACAGGGGGCGATGGCTACACCTTC
abundance: -; j_gene: TRBJ2-2; v_gene: TRBV24-1; d_gene: TRBD1; CDR3aa: CATSERGLDTGELFF; CDR3nt: TGTGCCACCAGTGAGAGGGGGCTGGACACCGGGGAGCTGTTTTTT
abundance: -; j_gene: TRBJ1-4; v_gene: TRBV9; d_gene: -; CDR3aa: CASSVVWTVKSTNEKLFF; CDR3nt: TGTGCCAGCAGCGTAGTTTGGACAGTGAAATCAACTAATGAAAAACTGTTTTTT
abundance: -; j_gene: TRBJ1-2; v_gene: TRBV13; d_gene: TRBD1; CDR3aa: CASSYPGDSYGYTF; CDR3nt: TGTGCCAGCAGCTACCCAGGGGACAGCTATGGCTACACCTTC
abundance: -; j_gene: TRBJ2-7; v_gene: TRBV4-2; d_gene: -; CDR3aa: CASSQGTARNNEQYF; CDR3nt: TGTGCCAGCAGCCAAGGGACAGCCCGAAATAACGAGCAGTACTTC
abundance: -; j_gene: TRBJ1-3; v_gene: TRBV18; d_gene: TRBD1; CDR3aa: CASSLDRGGNTIYF; CDR3nt: TGTGCCAGCTCACTGGACAGGGGTGGAAACACCATATATTTT
abundance: -; j_gene: TRBJ1-3; v_gene: TRBV5-1; d_gene: TRBD1; CDR3aa: CASSLTGANSGNTIYF; CDR3nt: TGCGCCAGCAGCCTGACAGGGGCAAACTCTGGAAACACCATATATTTT
abundance: once; j_gene: TRBJ1-2; v_gene: TRBV7-6; d_gene: -; CDR3aa: CASSLPEQGDYGYTF; CDR3nt: TGTGCCAGCAGCCTTCCCGAACAGGGAGACTATGGCTACACCTTC
abundance: -; j_gene: TRBJ2-1; v_gene: TRBV7-2; d_gene: -; CDR3aa: CASSLLGTSHNEQFF; CDR3nt: TGTGCCAGCAGCCTCCTCGGGACATCACACAATGAGCAGTTCTTC
abundance: -; j_gene: TRBJ1-2; v_gene: TRBV18; d_gene: -; CDR3aa: CASSPDTPNYGYTF; CDR3nt: TGTGCCAGCTCACCCGACACTCCTAACTATGGCTACACCTTC
abundance: -; j_gene: TRBJ1-1; v_gene: TRBV6-6; d_gene: -; CDR3aa: CASCWDLQNTEAFF; CDR3nt: TGTGCCAGCTGCTGGGACTTACAGAACACTGAAGCTTTCTTT
abundance: -; j_gene: TRBJ1-1; v_gene: TRBV29-1; d_gene: -; CDR3aa: CSVAHLDTEAFF; CDR3nt: TGCAGCGTTGCACACCTCGACACTGAAGCTTTCTTT
abundance: -; j_gene: TRBJ2-7; v_gene: TRBV5-1; d_gene: -; CDR3aa: CASSPERFYEQYF; CDR3nt: TGCGCCAGCAGCCCAGAGAGGTTCTACGAGCAGTACTTC
abundance: once; j_gene: TRBJ1-2; v_gene: TRBV7-9; d_gene: TRBD1; CDR3aa: CASSPTGGSGGYTF; CDR3nt: TGTGCCAGCAGCCCCACAGGGGGTTCAGGGGGCTACACCTTC
abundance: -; j_gene: TRBJ1-5; v_gene: TRBV28; d_gene: -; CDR3aa: CASSFRAGSQPQHF; CDR3nt: TGTGCCAGCAGTTTTAGGGCAGGGTCCCAGCCCCAGCATTTT
abundance: -; j_gene: TRBJ2-1; v_gene: TRBV7-2; d_gene: -; CDR3aa: CASRSGMGNEQFF; CDR3nt: TGTGCCAGCAGGTCAGGGATGGGCAATGAGCAGTTCTTC
abundance: -; j_gene: TRBJ1-2; v_gene: TRBV2; d_gene: -; CDR3aa: CANPGTAAFGHTF; CDR3nt: TGTGCCAACCCAGGGACTGCCGCCTTTGGTCACACCTTC
abundance: -; j_gene: TRBJ1-2; v_gene: TRBV9; d_gene: -; CDR3aa: CASSHPRAGNDYGYTF; CDR3nt: TGTGCCAGCAGCCATCCCCGGGCGGGGAATGACTATGGCTACACCTTC
abundance: -; j_gene: TRBJ1-1; v_gene: TRBV6-1; d_gene: -; CDR3aa: CASSEAAGIGTEAFF; CDR3nt: TGTGCCAGCAGTGAAGCAGCCGGGATTGGCACTGAAGCTTTCTTT
abundance: -; j_gene: TRBJ1-1; v_gene: TRBV2; d_gene: -; CDR3aa: CASTVDRSEAFF; CDR3nt: TGTGCCAGCACCGTTGACAGGAGTGAAGCTTTCTTT
abundance: once; j_gene: TRBJ2-7; v_gene: TRBV7-8; d_gene: TRBD1; CDR3aa: CASSPGTDIFYEQYF; CDR3nt: TGTGCCAGCAGCCCTGGGACAGACATATTTTACGAGCAGTACTTC
abundance: -; j_gene: TRBJ2-5; v_gene: TRBV9; d_gene: TRBD2; CDR3aa: CASSPGGGAKETQYF; CDR3nt: TGTGCCAGCAGCCCCGGCGGGGGGGCCAAGGAGACCCAGTACTTC
abundance: -; j_gene: TRBJ2-7; v_gene: TRBV6-5; d_gene: TRBD2; CDR3aa: CASSSSGGKNYEQYF; CDR3nt: TGTGCCAGCAGTTCTAGCGGGGGGAAAAACTACGAGCAGTACTTC
abundance: -; j_gene: TRBJ2-2; v_gene: TRBV4-1; d_gene: -; CDR3aa: CASSSNRAPTGELFF; CDR3nt: TGCGCCAGCAGCTCCAACAGGGCCCCCACCGGGGAGCTGTTTTTT
abundance: -; j_gene: TRBJ1-6; v_gene: TRBV7-2; d_gene: TRBD1; CDR3aa: CASSFGQGTNSPLHF; CDR3nt: TGTGCCAGCAGCTTTGGACAGGGTACTAATTCACCCCTCCACTTT
abundance: -; j_gene: TRBJ1-6; v_gene: TRBV5-1; d_gene: -; CDR3aa: CASSWEFDTIPLHF; CDR3nt: TGCGCCAGCAGCTGGGAGTTCGATACTATACCCCTCCACTTT
abundance: -; j_gene: TRBJ1-1; v_gene: TRBV10-3; d_gene: -; CDR3aa: CAIRINRQLNTEAFF; CDR3nt: TGTGCCATCAGAATAAATAGACAGCTAAACACTGAAGCTTTCTTT
abundance: -; j_gene: TRBJ1-1; v_gene: TRBV7-2; d_gene: -; CDR3aa: CASSLMRTNTEAFF; CDR3nt: TGTGCCAGCAGCTTAATGCGGACAAACACTGAAGCTTTCTTT
abundance: -; j_gene: TRBJ1-5; v_gene: TRBV5-4; d_gene: -; CDR3aa: CASSFMSSNQPQHF; CDR3nt: TGTGCCAGCAGCTTTATGTCTAGCAATCAGCCCCAGCATTTT
abundance: -; j_gene: TRBJ2-7; v_gene: TRBV7-9; d_gene: -; CDR3aa: CASSYGTPSYEQYF; CDR3nt: TGTGCCAGCAGCTACGGGACTCCGTCCTACGAGCAGTACTTC
abundance: -; j_gene: TRBJ2-7; v_gene: TRBV5-5; d_gene: -; CDR3aa: CASSLIGQGTYEQYF; CDR3nt: TGTGCCAGCAGCTTAATCGGGCAGGGGACCTACGAGCAGTACTTC
abundance: -; j_gene: TRBJ2-3; v_gene: TRBV10-3; d_gene: TRBD1; CDR3aa: CAISARQGVDTQYF; CDR3nt: TGTGCCATCAGTGCTAGACAGGGCGTGGATACGCAGTATTTT
abundance: few; j_gene: TRBJ1-5; v_gene: TRBV5-8; d_gene: -; CDR3aa: CASGREWFSNQPQHF; CDR3nt: TGTGCCAGCGGGCGAGAATGGTTTAGCAATCAGCCCCAGCATTTT
abundance: -; j_gene: TRBJ1-2; v_gene: TRBV3-1/TRBV3-2; d_gene: -; CDR3aa: CASSQDGTNYGYTF; CDR3nt: TGTGCCAGCAGCCAAGACGGGACAAACTATGGCTACACCTTC
abundance: -; j_gene: TRBJ1-2; v_gene: TRBV9; d_gene: -; CDR3aa: CASSVQGGGYTF; CDR3nt: TGTGCCAGCAGCGTACAGGGAGGCGGCTACACCTTC
abundance: -; j_gene: TRBJ1-5; v_gene: TRBV4-1; d_gene: -; CDR3aa: CASSQGTASNQPQHF; CDR3nt: TGCGCCAGCAGCCAAGGGACAGCTAGCAATCAGCCCCAGCATTTT
abundance: -; j_gene: TRBJ1-2; v_gene: TRBV28; d_gene: -; CDR3aa: CASSPHLQGNGYTF; CDR3nt: TGTGCCAGCAGTCCGCACCTTCAGGGTAATGGCTACACCTTC
abundance: -; j_gene: TRBJ2-2; v_gene: TRBV28; d_gene: TRBD1; CDR3aa: CASSTPSPGQGIAGELFF; CDR3nt: TGTGCCAGCAGTACACCCTCCCCGGGACAGGGGATAGCCGGGGAGCTGTTTTTT
abundance: -; j_gene: TRBJ1-1; v_gene: TRBV7-6; d_gene: -; CDR3aa: CASSLERQTEAFF; CDR3nt: TGTGCCAGCAGCTTAGAAAGACAGACTGAAGCTTTCTTT